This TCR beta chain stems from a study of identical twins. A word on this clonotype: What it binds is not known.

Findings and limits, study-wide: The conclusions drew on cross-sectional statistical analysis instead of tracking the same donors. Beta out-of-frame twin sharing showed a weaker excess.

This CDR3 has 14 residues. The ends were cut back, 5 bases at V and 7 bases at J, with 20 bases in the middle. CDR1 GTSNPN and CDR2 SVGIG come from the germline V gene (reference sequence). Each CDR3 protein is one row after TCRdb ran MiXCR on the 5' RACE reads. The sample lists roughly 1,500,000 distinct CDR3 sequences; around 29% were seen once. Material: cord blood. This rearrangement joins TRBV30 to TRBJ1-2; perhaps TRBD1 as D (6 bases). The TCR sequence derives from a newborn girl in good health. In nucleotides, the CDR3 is TGTGCCTGGGACAGGATGTTCCTCGGTGGTGGCTACACCTTC. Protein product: CAWDRMFLGGGYTF.